Listed below are T cell receptor beta chains from one sample, sequenced in a study of blood T cell repertoires in COVID-19. Sequenced by immunoSEQ multiplex PCR; TCRdb stores in-frame clones only, minus some. The sample holds tens of thousands of clones, around 88% seen once. The source material was peripheral blood. These receptors all stem from a man in his 60s with acute or convalescent COVID-19. Both conserved end residues are part of each CDR3. D genes are given only for firm matches. Clone sizes are given selectively: once, few, many, or a class where the clone is expanded.

clone_size,j_call,d_call,v_call,cdr3_aa,cdr3_nt
NA,TRBJ1-2,NA,TRBV18,CASHGDIGHNAF,TGTGCCAGCCACGGGGACATTGGTCATAACGCCTTC
NA,TRBJ1-6,NA,TRBV6-5,CASRVAAIDSPLHF,TGTGCCAGCAGGGTAGCAGCGATTGATTCACCCCTCCACTTT
NA,TRBJ1-1,NA,TRBV11-2,CASSDLRGGRGVNTEAFF,TGTGCCAGCAGCGACCTCCGGGGGGGAAGAGGGGTGAACACTGAAGCTTTCTTT
NA,TRBJ2-3,NA,TRBV6-5,CASAPEASFPTQYF,TGTGCCAGCGCTCCGGAGGCTAGCTTCCCTACGCAGTATTTT
NA,TRBJ2-1,NA,TRBV4-1,CASSHRGQDSYNEQFF,TGCGCCAGCAGCCACCGGGGACAAGACTCCTACAATGAGCAGTTCTTC
NA,TRBJ2-1,TRBD1,TRBV5-5,CASSEGAEQFF,TGTGCCAGCAGCGAGGGGGCTGAGCAGTTCTTC
few,TRBJ1-5,NA,TRBV27,CASAEGHSNQPQHF,TGTGCCAGCGCGGAGGGGCATAGCAATCAGCCCCAGCATTTT
few,TRBJ1-5,NA,TRBV6-1,CASSEGWDNLPGNQPQHF,TGTGCCAGCAGTGAAGGTTGGGACAATCTCCCAGGCAATCAGCCCCAGCATTTT
NA,TRBJ2-7,NA,TRBV9,CASPEVVHEQYF,TGTGCCTCCCCGGAGGTCGTCCACGAGCAGTACTTC
NA,TRBJ2-1,TRBD2,TRBV29-1,CSVQRDRSYNEQFF,TGCAGCGTCCAGCGGGACCGATCCTACAATGAGCAGTTCTTC
NA,TRBJ2-1,TRBD2,TRBV7-9,CASRASGTDEQFF,TGTGCCAGCAGAGCAAGCGGGACGGATGAGCAGTTCTTC
NA,TRBJ2-7,TRBD2,TRBV28,CASSLSGLAGTYEQYF,TGTGCCAGCAGTTTATCCGGACTAGCGGGAACCTACGAGCAGTACTTC
NA,TRBJ2-3,NA,TRBV5-5,CASSFSLARQDVTQYF,TGTGCCAGCAGCTTCTCCCTGGCGCGACAGGACGTAACGCAGTATTTT
NA,TRBJ2-1,TRBD2,TRBV28,CASMGLAIYNEQFF,TGTGCCAGCATGGGACTAGCTATTTACAATGAGCAGTTCTTC
NA,TRBJ1-5,NA,TRBV27,CASSLGGYSNQPQHF,TGTGCCAGCAGTTTAGGGGGCTATAGCAATCAGCCCCAGCATTTT
few,TRBJ1-2,TRBD1,TRBV9,CASSHLGQGTKKDGYTF,TGTGCCAGCAGCCACCTTGGACAGGGCACTAAGAAGGATGGCTACACCTTC
NA,TRBJ2-5,TRBD2,TRBV30,CAWRNQLAYQETQYF,TGTGCCTGGAGAAATCAACTAGCGTACCAAGAGACCCAGTACTTC
NA,TRBJ2-6,NA,TRBV18,CASSSQGSGANVLTF,TGTGCCAGCTCATCCCAGGGGTCTGGGGCCAACGTCCTGACTTTC
NA,TRBJ2-3,TRBD1,TRBV25-1,CASSDPRTGVGTQYF,TGTGCCAGCAGTGACCCCCGGACAGGGGTGGGTACGCAGTATTTT
NA,TRBJ1-5,NA,TRBV9,CASIPSRGNQPQHF,TGTGCCAGCATCCCCAGCCGGGGCAATCAGCCCCAGCATTTT
NA,TRBJ1-1,NA,TRBV5-1,CASSLVQGRNTEAFF,TGCGCCAGCAGCTTGGTGCAGGGGCGGAACACTGAAGCTTTCTTT
NA,TRBJ1-4,NA,TRBV4-2,CASSQVGGATNEKLFF,TGTGCCAGCAGCCAAGTAGGAGGGGCAACTAATGAAAAACTGTTTTTT
NA,TRBJ2-3,NA,TRBV2,CASSELGGRAYTDTQYF,TGTGCCAGCAGTGAATTAGGGGGGAGGGCCTACACAGATACGCAGTATTTT
NA,TRBJ2-3,NA,TRBV11-2,CASSLVYGIDTQYF,TGTGCCAGCAGCTTAGTTTACGGGATCGATACGCAGTATTTT
NA,TRBJ2-7,NA,TRBV28,CASSLKGKEQYF,TGTGCCAGCAGTTTGAAGGGGAAAGAGCAGTACTTC
NA,TRBJ2-3,NA,TRBV5-1,CASSQTPGSSTDTQYF,TGCGCCAGCAGCCAGACCCCGGGATCGAGCACAGATACGCAGTATTTT